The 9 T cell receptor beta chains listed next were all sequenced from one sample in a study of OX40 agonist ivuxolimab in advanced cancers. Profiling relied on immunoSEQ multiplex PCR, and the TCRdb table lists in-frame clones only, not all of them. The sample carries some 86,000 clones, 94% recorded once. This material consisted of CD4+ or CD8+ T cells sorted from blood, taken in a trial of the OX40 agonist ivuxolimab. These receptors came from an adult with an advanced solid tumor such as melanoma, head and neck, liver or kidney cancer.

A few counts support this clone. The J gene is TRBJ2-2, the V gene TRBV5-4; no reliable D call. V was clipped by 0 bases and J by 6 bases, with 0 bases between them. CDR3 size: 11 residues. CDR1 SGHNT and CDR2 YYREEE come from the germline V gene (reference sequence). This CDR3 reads CASSLAGELFF. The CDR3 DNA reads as TGTGCCAGCAGCTTGGCCGGGGAGCTGTTTTTT. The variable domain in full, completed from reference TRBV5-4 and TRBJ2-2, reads ETGVTQSPTHLIKTRGQQVTLRCSSQSGHNTVSWYQQALGQGPQFIFQYYREEENGRGNFPPRFSGLQFPNYSSELNVNALELDDSALYLCASSLAGELFFGEGSRLTVL.

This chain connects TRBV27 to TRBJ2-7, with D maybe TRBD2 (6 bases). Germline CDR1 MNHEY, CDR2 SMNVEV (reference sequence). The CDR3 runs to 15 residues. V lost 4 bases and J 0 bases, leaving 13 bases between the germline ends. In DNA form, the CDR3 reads TGTGCCAGCAGTTCCTCGGGAGCTGGCTCCTACGAGCAGTACTTC. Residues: CASSSSGAGSYEQYF.

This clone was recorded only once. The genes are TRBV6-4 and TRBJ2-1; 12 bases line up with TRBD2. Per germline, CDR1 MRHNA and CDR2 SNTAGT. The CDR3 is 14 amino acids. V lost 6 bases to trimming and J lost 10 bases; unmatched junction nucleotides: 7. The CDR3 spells CASRMASGRGEQFF. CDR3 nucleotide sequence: TGTGCCAGCAGGATGGCTAGCGGGAGGGGAGAGCAGTTCTTC.

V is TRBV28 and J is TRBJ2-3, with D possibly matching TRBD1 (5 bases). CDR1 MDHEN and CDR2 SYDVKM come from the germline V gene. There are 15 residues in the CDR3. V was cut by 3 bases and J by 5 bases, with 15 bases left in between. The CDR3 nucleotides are TGTGCCAGCAGTTTTAGGGGTTTAGATAGAGATACGCAGTATTTT. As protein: CASSFRGLDRDTQYF.

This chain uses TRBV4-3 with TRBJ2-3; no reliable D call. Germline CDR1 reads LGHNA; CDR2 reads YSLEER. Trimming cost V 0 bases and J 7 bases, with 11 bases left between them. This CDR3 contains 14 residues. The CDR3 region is CASSQDQESNTQYF. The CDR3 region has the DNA TGCGCCAGCAGCCAAGATCAGGAAAGTAATACGCAGTATTTT.

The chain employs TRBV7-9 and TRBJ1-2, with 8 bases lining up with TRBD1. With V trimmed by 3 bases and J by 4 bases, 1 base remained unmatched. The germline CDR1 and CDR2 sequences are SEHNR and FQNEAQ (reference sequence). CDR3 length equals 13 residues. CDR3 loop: CASSFGTGYGYTF. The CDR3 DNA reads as TGTGCCAGCAGCTTCGGGACAGGCTATGGCTACACCTTC.

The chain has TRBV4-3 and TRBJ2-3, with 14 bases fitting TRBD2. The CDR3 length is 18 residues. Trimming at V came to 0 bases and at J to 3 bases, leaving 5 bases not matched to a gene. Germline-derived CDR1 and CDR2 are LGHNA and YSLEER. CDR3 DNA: TGCGCCAGCAGCCAAGACCTCGGACTAGCGGGAGGTACAGATACGCAGTATTTT. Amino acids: CASSQDLGLAGGTDTQYF.

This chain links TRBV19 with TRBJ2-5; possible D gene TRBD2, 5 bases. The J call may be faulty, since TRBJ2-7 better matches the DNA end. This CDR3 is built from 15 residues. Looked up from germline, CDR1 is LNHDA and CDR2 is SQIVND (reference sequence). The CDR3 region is CASSKTQAGTYEQYF. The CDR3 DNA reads TGTGCCAGTAGTAAGACTCAGGCCGGGACCTACGAGCAGTACTTC.

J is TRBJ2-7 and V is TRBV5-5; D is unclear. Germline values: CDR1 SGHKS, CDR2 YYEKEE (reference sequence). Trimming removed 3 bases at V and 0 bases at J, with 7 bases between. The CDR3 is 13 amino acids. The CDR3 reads CASSSHSSYEQYF. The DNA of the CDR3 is TGTGCCAGCAGCTCGCACAGCTCCTACGAGCAGTACTTC.